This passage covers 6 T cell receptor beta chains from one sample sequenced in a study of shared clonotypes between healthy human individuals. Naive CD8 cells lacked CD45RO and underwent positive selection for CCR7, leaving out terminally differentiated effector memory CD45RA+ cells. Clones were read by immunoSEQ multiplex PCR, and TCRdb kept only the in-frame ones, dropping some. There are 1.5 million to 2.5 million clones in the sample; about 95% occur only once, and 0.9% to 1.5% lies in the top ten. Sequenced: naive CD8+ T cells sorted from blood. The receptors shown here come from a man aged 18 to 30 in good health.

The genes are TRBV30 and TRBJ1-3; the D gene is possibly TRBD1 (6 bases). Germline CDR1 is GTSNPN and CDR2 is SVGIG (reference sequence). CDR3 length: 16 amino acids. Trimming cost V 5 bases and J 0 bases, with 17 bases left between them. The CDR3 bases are TGTGCCTGGGGACTAAGGACAGTTTTCTCTGGAAACACCATATATTTT. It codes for CAWGLRTVFSGNTIYF.

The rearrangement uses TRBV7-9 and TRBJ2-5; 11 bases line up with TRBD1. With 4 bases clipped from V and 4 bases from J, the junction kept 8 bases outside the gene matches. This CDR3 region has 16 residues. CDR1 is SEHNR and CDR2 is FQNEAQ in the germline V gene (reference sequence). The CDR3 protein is CASSSGQGAQGETQYF. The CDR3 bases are TGTGCCAGCAGCTCCGGACAGGGGGCGCAGGGAGAGACCCAGTACTTC. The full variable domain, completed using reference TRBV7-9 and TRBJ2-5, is DTGVSQNPRHKITKRGQNVTFRCDPISEHNRLYWYRQTLGQGPEFLTYFQNEAQLEKSRLLSDRFSAERPKGSFSTLEIQRTEQGDSAMYLCASSSGQGAQGETQYFGPGTRLLVL.

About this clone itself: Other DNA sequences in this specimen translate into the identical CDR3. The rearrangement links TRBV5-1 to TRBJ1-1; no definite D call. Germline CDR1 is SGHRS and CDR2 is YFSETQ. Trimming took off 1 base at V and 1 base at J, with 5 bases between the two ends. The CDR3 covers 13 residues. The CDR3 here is CASSLTANTEAFF. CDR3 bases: TGCGCCAGCAGCTTGACAGCGAACACTGAAGCTTTCTTT.

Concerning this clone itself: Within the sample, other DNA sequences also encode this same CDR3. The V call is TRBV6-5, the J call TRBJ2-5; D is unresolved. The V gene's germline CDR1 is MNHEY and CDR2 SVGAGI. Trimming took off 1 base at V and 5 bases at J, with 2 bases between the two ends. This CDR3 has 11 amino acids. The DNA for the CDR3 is TGTGCCAGCAGTTACTTGGAGACCCAGTACTTC. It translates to CASSYLETQYF.

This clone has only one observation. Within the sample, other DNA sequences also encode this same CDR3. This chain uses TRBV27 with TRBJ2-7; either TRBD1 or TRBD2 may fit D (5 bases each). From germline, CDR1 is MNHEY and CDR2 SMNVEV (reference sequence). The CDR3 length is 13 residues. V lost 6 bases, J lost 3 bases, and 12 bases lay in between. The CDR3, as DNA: TGTGCCAGCAGCTACCGGGACGGCTACGAGCAGTACTTC. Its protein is CASSYRDGYEQYF.

CDR3 in DNA: TGCGCCAGCAGCCAAGAGGGGGCCTCGGGAGATGAGCAGTTCTTC. This gives the protein CASSQEGASGDEQFF. The rearrangement joins TRBV4-3 to TRBJ2-1, with D possibly called TRBD1 or TRBD2 (6 bases each). Looked up from germline, CDR1 is LGHNA and CDR2 is YSLEER. This CDR3 spans 15 amino acids. Trimming removed 0 bases at V and 8 bases at J, with 14 bases between.